The next 23 T cell receptor beta chains were all read from a single sample in a study of T cells in tuberculosis. The time point denotes: new active TB diagnosis, blood taken before or within 7 days of starting treatment. Clones were sequenced by immunoSEQ multiplex PCR, and TCRdb holds only the in-frame ones, with some missing. The sample has 30,000 to 35,000 clones, about 91% seen once. Source: PBMCs, taken at tuberculosis diagnosis. The receptors come from an adult with tuberculosis.

CDR3 sequence (DNA): TGTGCCAGCAGTTCCACGGCCAGGGCTTATAATTCACCCCTCCACTTT. Its protein is CASSSTARAYNSPLHF. This sequence joins TRBV6-5 and TRBJ1-6, with D perhaps matching TRBD1 (5 bases). Between the trimmed V and J ends, which lost 4 bases and 4 bases, there was a span of 14 bases. This CDR3 is built from 16 residues. Germline values: CDR1 MNHEY, CDR2 SVGAGI.

The chain has TRBV6-1 and TRBJ2-7, with D possibly TRBD1 on 6 matching bases. Germline V gene data show CDR1 as MNHNS and CDR2 as SASEGT. There are 16 residues in the CDR3. V was shortened by 2 bases and J by 6 bases, with 20 bases between the two germline ends. CDR3 nucleotides: TGTGCCAGCAGTGAACACCAGGGGTTGTACCCCAGCGAGCAGTACGTC. It specifies CASSEHQGLYPSEQYV.

This rearrangement joins TRBV19 to TRBJ2-3; 10 bases agree with TRBD2. The CDR3 has 13 residues. Germline lookup yields CDR1 LNHDA and CDR2 SQIVND (reference sequence). The V and J ends lost 11 bases and 4 bases, in that order; junction bases with no gene match: 6. For the CDR3, the DNA is TGTGCCTCGTGGAGCGGGGGGGCAGATACGCAGTATTTT. Translated, it gives CASWSGGADTQYF.

For the CDR3, the DNA is TGTGCCAGCAGCTTAGGGGACAGGGGACGCAATGAGCAGTTCTTC. Residues: CASSLGDRGRNEQFF. The chain uses TRBV7-8 and TRBJ2-1; 10 bases fit TRBD1. The CDR3 sequence is 15 residues long. V trimming: 1 base; J trimming: 6 bases; junction bases outside the gene matches: 3. Germline V gene sequence: CDR1 SGHVS, CDR2 FQNEAQ.

The chain has TRBV6-1 and TRBJ1-4; 9 nucleotides line up with TRBD1. Trimming took 7 bases from V and 8 from J; bases not matched to a gene: 5. The CDR3 runs 13 residues. Germline values: CDR1 MNHNS, CDR2 SASEGT. The CDR3 sequence is CASKQGAGEKLFF. The DNA for the CDR3 is TGTGCCAGCAAACAGGGGGCAGGGGAAAAACTGTTTTTT.

The V and J genes are TRBV9 and TRBJ1-4; 7 bases agree with TRBD1. J lost 4 bases, V lost 0 bases, and 9 bases had no gene match. CDR1 is SGDLS, CDR2 YYNGEE, per germline. This CDR3 spans 17 amino acids. The CDR3 bases are TGTGCCAGCAGCGTAGCAGGGGGAGGTACAGTTAATGAAAAACTGTTTTTT. It yields the protein CASSVAGGGTVNEKLFF. Combining the CDR3 with reference TRBV9 and TRBJ1-4 gives the whole variable domain DSGVTQTPKHLITATGQRVTLRCSPRSGDLSVYWYQQSLDQGLQFLIQYYNGEERAKGNILERFSAQQFPDLHSELNLSSLELGDSALYFCASSVAGGGTVNEKLFFGSGTQLSVL.

Sample share makes this clone medium-sized. This sequence joins TRBV4-2 and TRBJ1-1; possible D gene TRBD1, 5 bases. There are 13 residues in the CDR3. Deletions cut 3 bases from V and 1 base from J, with 6 bases between. From germline, CDR1 is LGHNA and CDR2 YNFKEQ. The CDR3 loop is CASSQTENTEAFF. The CDR3 coding sequence is TGTGCCAGCAGCCAGACAGAGAACACTGAAGCTTTCTTT.

The V call is TRBV7-2, the J call TRBJ1-5; maybe TRBD1 (5 bases). This CDR3 region has 14 residues. V was trimmed by 5 bases and J by 7 bases, leaving 15 bases between them. Germline-derived CDR1 and CDR2 are SGHTA and FQGNSA. The DNA for the CDR3 is TGTGCCAGCAGCCGGGGGGGGTTAGGGCAGCCCCAGCATTTT. It is translated as CASSRGGLGQPQHF.

The V gene is TRBV4-3, the J gene TRBJ2-1; possibly TRBD1 for D (5 bases). CDR3 length: 14 amino acids. V lost 4 bases and J 6 bases, leaving 13 bases between the germline ends. Germline assignment: CDR1 LGHNA and CDR2 YSLEER. The CDR3 coding sequence is TGCGCCAGCAGCCTAAGAGACAGCTCCAATGAGCAGTTCTTC. Protein product: CASSLRDSSNEQFF.

The rearrangement joins TRBV18 to TRBJ1-1, with 7 bases matching TRBD1. The CDR3 spans 14 residues. Per the germline V gene, CDR1 is KGHSH and CDR2 is LQKENI. The trim removed 4 bases at V and 2 bases at J, leaving 4 bases unmatched. The CDR3 DNA sequence: TGTGCCAGCTCACTCGGGACAGCAAACACTGAAGCTTTCTTT. Its translation: CASSLGTANTEAFF.

V usage is TRBV6-5 and J usage is TRBJ2-1; TRBD1 agrees at 7 bases. There are 15 residues in the CDR3. Trimming removed 7 bases from V and 0 bases from J; junction bases left unmatched: 6. Germline assignment: CDR1 MNHEY and CDR2 SVGAGI. As DNA, the CDR3 is TGTGCCAGCACACAGGGGCATAGCTCCTACAATGAGCAGTTCTTC. The encoded protein is CASTQGHSSYNEQFF.

Here the CDR3 reads CASSQEILAAISYNEQFF. CDR3 nucleotides: TGTGCCAGCAGCCAAGAAATACTAGCGGCCATTTCCTACAATGAGCAGTTCTTC. J is TRBJ2-1 and V is TRBV4-2; 8 bases fit TRBD2. The CDR3 is made up of 18 amino acids. With 0 bases clipped from V and 1 base from J, the junction kept 8 bases outside the gene matches. Germline-derived CDR1 and CDR2 are LGHNA and YNFKEQ.

The V and J genes are TRBV9 and TRBJ2-1; tentatively, D is TRBD2 (5 bases). Trimming stripped 1 base from V and 6 bases from J, with 14 bases between. CDR1 SGDLS and CDR2 YYNGEE come from the germline V gene. The CDR3 sequence is 15 residues long. CDR3 amino acids: CASSVRLAMSNEQFF. For the CDR3, the DNA is TGTGCCAGCAGCGTACGGCTAGCAATGAGCAATGAGCAGTTCTTC.

The chain's CDR3 is CASIWDTTHNSPLHF. The CDR3 DNA is TGTGCCAGCATCTGGGACACTACACACAATTCACCCCTCCACTTT. The V gene is TRBV2, the J gene TRBJ1-6; tentatively, D is TRBD1 (6 bases). Trimming shortened V by 7 bases and J by 7 bases, and 17 bases separated the two germline ends. The CDR3 runs 15 residues. Germline-derived CDR1 and CDR2 are SNHLY and FYNNEI.

The V call is TRBV7-2, the J call TRBJ2-4, with 11 bases aligning to TRBD2. V lost 5 bases and J lost 0; bases outside the gene matches: 9. CDR1 is SGHTA, CDR2 FQGNSA, per germline. The CDR3 runs 18 residues. The CDR3 reads CASSLTGLAALAKNIQYF. CDR3 coding DNA: TGTGCCAGCAGCCTCACGGGACTAGCGGCCCTAGCCAAAAACATTCAGTACTTC. Looking up the rest from reference TRBV7-2 and TRBJ2-4 gives the full variable domain: GAGVSQSPSNKVTEKGKDVELRCDPISGHTALYWYRQSLGQGLEFLIYFQGNSAPDKSGLPSDRFSAERTGGSVSTLTIQRTQQEDSAVYLCASSLTGLAALAKNIQYFGAGTRLSVL.

The V gene is TRBV6-1, the J gene TRBJ1-1; TRBD1 matches at 8 bases. Germline V gene data show CDR1 as MNHNS and CDR2 as SASEGT. There are 11 residues in the CDR3. The trim removed 6 bases at V and 11 bases at J, leaving 5 bases unmatched. The CDR3 bases are TGTGCCAGCAGAGACAGGGGTCAGGCTTTCTTT. Translated, it gives CASRDRGQAFF.

In regard to this clone: An end of the junction differs from the germline gene, which may be a read error. Other DNA sequences in the sample encode the same CDR3. The V call is TRBV29-1, the J call TRBJ2-5, with D perhaps matching TRBD1 or TRBD2 (5 bases each). CDR1 SQVTM and CDR2 ANQGSEA come from the germline V gene. This CDR3 comprises 14 residues. The CDR3 is CSVVRAWGLETQYF. CDR3 DNA sequence: TGTAGCGTGGTCAGGGCCTGGGGTTTAGAGACCCAGTACTTC.

The chain has TRBV28 and TRBJ2-3; D possibly corresponds to TRBD1 (5 bases). CDR1 and CDR2 from the germline V gene are MDHEN and SYDVKM. The V gene lost 8 bases and the J gene lost 8 bases, with 14 bases spanning the gap. The CDR3 is 12 residues long. CDR3 region: CASPSRQGTQYF. The CDR3 DNA reads TGTGCCAGCCCCTCAAGGCAGGGTACGCAGTATTTT.

CDR3 residues: CASSPGQYTDTQYF. In nucleotides, the CDR3 is TGTGCCAGCAGCCCGGGACAGTACACAGATACGCAGTATTTT. The chain joins TRBV7-2 to TRBJ2-3; 7 positions agree with TRBD1. Germline lookup yields CDR1 SGHTA and CDR2 FQGNSA. The trim removed 5 bases at V and 2 bases at J, leaving 4 bases unmatched. CDR3 size: 14 residues.

This rearrangement joins TRBV27 to TRBJ1-6; D gene unclear. Trimming shortened V by 5 bases and J by 9 bases, and 11 bases separated the two germline ends. CDR3 length: 13 amino acids. Germline V lookup: CDR1 MNHEY, CDR2 SMNVEV (reference sequence). CDR3 coding DNA: TGTGCCAGCAGTGGGAGGGAAGGTTCACCCCTCCACTTT. Its protein product is CASSGREGSPLHF.

The J gene is TRBJ2-1, the V gene TRBV2; 10 bases align to TRBD1. V lost 9 bases to trimming and J lost 6 bases; unmatched junction nucleotides: 5. The CDR3 has 13 residues. Germline V CDR1 and CDR2: SNHLY, FYNNEI. The CDR3 reads CASRDRGVNEQFF. The DNA of the CDR3 is TGTGCCAGTCGGGACAGGGGTGTCAATGAGCAGTTCTTC.

The chain recombines TRBV4-3 with TRBJ2-2; 11 nucleotides match TRBD2. The V segment lost 4 bases and the J segment 7 bases; nucleotides outside the gene matches: 8. The germline CDR1 and CDR2 sequences are LGHNA and YSLEER. The CDR3 has 16 amino acids. CDR3 nucleotides: TGCGCCAGCAGCCTAGCGGGGGGGCGGGTCGGCGGGGAGCTGTTTTTT. This codes for CASSLAGGRVGGELFF.

The genes are TRBV11-1 and TRBJ1-1; possibly TRBD1 for D (5 bases). Trimming took 1 base from V and 0 from J, leaving 9 bases between them. The CDR3 has 15 amino acids. Germline V lookup: CDR1 SGHAT, CDR2 FQDESV (reference sequence). The CDR3 here is CASSLEAGMNTEAFF. The CDR3, as DNA: TGTGCCAGCAGCTTAGAGGCAGGGATGAACACTGAAGCTTTCTTT.